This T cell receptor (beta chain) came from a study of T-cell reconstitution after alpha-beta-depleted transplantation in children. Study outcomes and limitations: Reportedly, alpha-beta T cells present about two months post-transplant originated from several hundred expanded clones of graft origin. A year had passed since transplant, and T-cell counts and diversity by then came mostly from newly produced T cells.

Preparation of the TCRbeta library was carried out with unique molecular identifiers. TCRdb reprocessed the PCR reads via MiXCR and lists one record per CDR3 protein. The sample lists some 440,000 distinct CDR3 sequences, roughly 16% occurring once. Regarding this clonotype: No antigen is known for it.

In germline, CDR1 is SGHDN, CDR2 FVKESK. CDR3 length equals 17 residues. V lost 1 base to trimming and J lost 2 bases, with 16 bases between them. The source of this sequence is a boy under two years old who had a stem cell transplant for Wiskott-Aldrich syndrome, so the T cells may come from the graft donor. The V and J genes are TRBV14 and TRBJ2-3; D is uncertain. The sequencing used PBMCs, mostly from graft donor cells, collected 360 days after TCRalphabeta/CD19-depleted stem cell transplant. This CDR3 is CASSQGYRRGNTDTQYF. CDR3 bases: TGTGCCAGCAGCCAAGGTTATCGGCGTGGAAACACAGATACGCAGTATTTT.